One sample yielded the 27 T cell receptor beta chains listed below, sequenced in a study of blood T cell repertoires in COVID-19. Assay: immunoSEQ multiplex PCR; the TCRdb copy retains only in-frame clones and omits some. The sample holds 180,000 or so clones; over 75% are singletons and the top ten take 2.5%. Material: peripheral blood. The source is a man aged 35 to 55 with active or convalescent COVID-19.

J is TRBJ2-2 and V is TRBV18, with 9 bases that match TRBD1. Germline loops: CDR1 KGHSH, CDR2 LQKENI. CDR3 length: 15 amino acids. V lost 6 bases, J lost 4 bases, and 6 bases stayed unmatched. The chain's CDR3 is CASSWTGEGTGELFF. DNA for the CDR3: TGTGCCAGCTCTTGGACAGGGGAAGGCACCGGGGAGCTGTTTTTT.

This chain links TRBV2 with TRBJ1-4; D is possibly TRBD1 (5 bases). CDR3 size: 13 residues. V was pared by 4 bases and J by 8 bases, with 11 bases between. CDR1 and CDR2 from the germline V gene are SNHLY and FYNNEI. For the CDR3, the DNA is TGTGCCAGCAGTGGACAAAGGGGAGAAAAACTGTTTTTT. Its protein is CASSGQRGEKLFF.

V is TRBV5-1 and J is TRBJ2-2; no clear D. V was trimmed by 1 base and J by 7 bases, leaving 5 bases between them. This CDR3 has 12 residues. Germline assignment: CDR1 SGHRS and CDR2 YFSETQ. The CDR3 sequence is CASSLYRGELFF. Written as DNA, the CDR3 is TGCGCCAGCAGCTTGTATCGCGGGGAGCTGTTTTTT.

On this clone itself: Relative to the germline gene, one junction end is altered; a read error may explain this. The chain uses TRBV29-1 and TRBJ2-2; 7 nucleotides line up with TRBD2. This CDR3 has 15 amino acids. CDR1 and CDR2 (germline): SQVTM, ANQGSEA. The CDR3 coding sequence is TGCAGCGCGATGGGACGTACGGGGGGTGGCGGGCAGCTGTTTTTT. Translated: CSAMGRTGGGGQLFF.

A note on this clone: The sample has other DNA sequences that encode this CDR3 too. The chain uses TRBV2 and TRBJ1-1, with TRBD1 as a possible D gene (6 bases). CDR1 is SNHLY, CDR2 FYNNEI, per germline. There are 13 residues in the CDR3. V was trimmed by 6 bases and J by 5 bases, leaving 13 bases between them. The CDR3 reads CASSAGEGTEAFF. The CDR3 DNA reads as TGTGCCAGCAGCGCAGGGGAGGGGACTGAAGCTTTCTTT.

The rearrangement joins TRBV5-4 to TRBJ1-1, with TRBD1 matching over 8 bases. Per germline, CDR1 SGHNT and CDR2 YYREEE (reference sequence). With V trimmed by 0 bases and J by 5 bases, 6 bases remained unmatched. The CDR3 totals 15 residues. The CDR3 region is CASSLVTGGTTEAFF. Here the CDR3 DNA reads TGTGCCAGCAGCTTGGTTACAGGGGGAACGACTGAAGCTTTCTTT.

The chain is built from TRBV9 and TRBJ2-1; 7 positions agree with TRBD2. The ends lost 4 bases at V and 0 bases at J; junction bases unmatched: 10. Germline-derived CDR1 and CDR2 are SGDLS and YYNGEE. The CDR3 has 17 residues. The CDR3 sequence is CASSPTSGGGSYNEQFF. In DNA form, the CDR3 reads TGTGCCAGCAGCCCCACATCGGGCGGGGGCTCCTACAATGAGCAGTTCTTC. The full variable domain, rest sourced from reference TRBV9 and TRBJ2-1, is DSGVTQTPKHLITATGQRVTLRCSPRSGDLSVYWYQQSLDQGLQFLIQYYNGEERAKGNILERFSAQQFPDLHSELNLSSLELGDSALYFCASSPTSGGGSYNEQFFGPGTRLTVL.

V and J are TRBV4-1 and TRBJ1-2; D may be TRBD1 (5 bases). The CDR3 sequence is 13 residues long. V was cut by 0 bases and J by 7 bases, with 9 bases left in between. Per germline, CDR1 MGHRA and CDR2 YSYEKL. The CDR3 nucleotides are TGCGCCAGCAGCCAAGATCTGGGGGGTGGCTACACCTTC. Its protein is CASSQDLGGGYTF.

In its sample, this clone was seen once. The V call is TRBV25-1, the J call TRBJ1-5; D gene unclear. The ends were cut back, 4 bases at V and 0 bases at J, with 19 bases in the middle. CDR1 is MGHDK, CDR2 SYGVNS, per germline. The CDR3 length is 18 residues. This CDR3 is CASSVRFPRDNSNQPQHF. CDR3 DNA: TGTGCCAGCAGTGTTCGGTTTCCTCGAGATAATAGCAATCAGCCCCAGCATTTT.

The chain employs TRBV28 and TRBJ1-2, with TRBD1 matching 9 bases. Germline V lookup: CDR1 MDHEN, CDR2 SYDVKM. V was clipped by 8 bases and J by 2 bases; unmatched bases: 3. This CDR3 comprises 13 residues. CDR3: CASGTGRNYGYTF. Here the CDR3 DNA reads TGTGCCAGCGGGACAGGGAGGAACTATGGCTACACCTTC.

This CDR3 reads CASSEAYNSPLHF. As DNA, the CDR3 is TGTGCCAGCTCTGAGGCCTATAATTCACCCCTCCACTTT. The chain carries TRBV18 and TRBJ1-6; D is unclear. Trimming pared 6 bases from V and 2 bases from J, leaving 5 bases between. This CDR3 region has 13 residues. In germline, CDR1 is KGHSH, CDR2 LQKENI. The full variable domain, in which reference TRBV18 and TRBJ1-6 provide the parts outside the CDR3, is NAGVMQNPRHLVRRRGQEARLRCSPMKGHSHVYWYRQLPEEGLKFMVYLQKENIIDESGMPKERFSAEFPKEGPSILRIQQVVRGDSAAYFCASSEAYNSPLHFGNGTRLTVT.

This chain joins TRBV9 and TRBJ2-1; 9 bases agree with TRBD1. The germline CDR1 and CDR2 sequences are SGDLS and YYNGEE. The CDR3 runs to 17 residues. Trimming took 4 bases from V and 1 from J; bases not matched to a gene: 9. CDR3: CASSTRTGANSYNEQFF. DNA for the CDR3: TGTGCCAGCAGCACCCGGACAGGGGCAAATTCCTACAATGAGCAGTTCTTC.

V is TRBV7-3 and J is TRBJ1-2, with D possibly being TRBD1 (5 bases). Germline V gene lookup returns CDR1 SGHTA and CDR2 FQGTGA. The CDR3 covers 17 residues. V lost 2 bases and J lost 3, with 19 bases in between. The CDR3 loop is CASSLGGVPKKDYGYTF. Written as DNA, the CDR3 is TGTGCCAGCAGCTTAGGGGGGGTCCCAAAGAAGGACTATGGCTACACCTTC. Combining the CDR3 with reference TRBV7-3 and TRBJ1-2 gives the whole variable domain GAGVSQTPSNKVTEKGKYVELRCDPISGHTALYWYRQSLGQGPEFLIYFQGTGAADDSGLPNDRFFAVRPEGSVSTLKIQRTERGDSAVYLCASSLGGVPKKDYGYTFGSGTRLTVV.

This chain connects TRBV7-9 to TRBJ1-1; D gene unclear. CDR3 length: 13 residues. Deletions cut 8 bases from V and 5 bases from J, with 15 bases between. Germline assignment: CDR1 SEHNR and CDR2 FQNEAQ (reference sequence). DNA for the CDR3: TGTGCCAGCGACCCGGGTGTGGGTACTGAAGCTTTCTTT. It yields the protein CASDPGVGTEAFF.

In the case of this clone: This specimen includes other DNA sequences encoding the same CDR3. The chain joins TRBV30 to TRBJ1-2; D is possibly TRBD1 (6 bases). V gave up 0 bases and J gave up 3 bases, with 8 bases separating them. This CDR3 spans 13 amino acids. Germline V lookup: CDR1 GTSNPN, CDR2 SVGIG (reference sequence). The CDR3 nucleotides are TGTGCCTGGAGTGTACAGGGTGACTATGGCTACACCTTC. Residues: CAWSVQGDYGYTF.

The chain has TRBV6-5 and TRBJ2-7, with 11 positions matching TRBD1. This CDR3 region has 16 residues. CDR1 is MNHEY and CDR2 is SVGAGI in the germline V gene. V dropped 4 bases and J dropped 3; count of bases not matched to a gene: 8. The CDR3 nucleotides are TGTGCCAGCAGTTCGGACAGGGGGCTCTCCGACTACGAGCAGTACTTC. It codes for CASSSDRGLSDYEQYF.

The V call is TRBV7-9, the J call TRBJ1-5, with TRBD1 matching over 9 bases. The CDR3 totals 14 residues. V gave up 5 bases and J gave up 4 bases; unmatched junction bases: 3. Germline V gives CDR1 SEHNR, CDR2 FQNEAQ (reference sequence). The CDR3 reads CASSPGTGNQPQHF. For the CDR3, the DNA is TGTGCCAGCAGCCCCGGGACAGGGAATCAGCCCCAGCATTTT.

The gene calls are TRBV6-5 and TRBJ1-1; tentatively, D is TRBD1 (5 bases). The CDR3 is 14 amino acids. V gave up 6 bases and J gave up 6 bases, with 17 bases separating them. Germline values: CDR1 MNHEY, CDR2 SVGAGI. The CDR3 here is CASSRGDPASEAFF. The CDR3 region has the DNA TGTGCCAGCAGCCGGGGGGACCCCGCCTCTGAAGCTTTCTTT.

This chain links TRBV5-5 with TRBJ2-5; TRBD1 matches at 8 bases. J gave up 4 bases and V 4 bases, and 3 bases lay outside the gene matches. This CDR3 region has 13 residues. Germline CDR1 and CDR2: SGHKS and YYEKEE (reference sequence). This chain's CDR3 is CASSLGQGETQYF. DNA for the CDR3: TGTGCCAGCAGCCTAGGACAGGGAGAGACCCAGTACTTC.

The chain carries TRBV6-2 or TRBV6-3 and TRBJ2-5; 7 nucleotides match TRBD1. V shed 0 bases, J shed 5 bases, and the junction held 3 bases outside the gene matches. Germline CDR1 MNHEY, CDR2 SVGEGT. The CDR3 runs to 14 residues. CDR3 sequence reads: CASSYSRGPETQYF. The CDR3 bases are TGTGCCAGCAGTTACTCGAGGGGGCCGGAGACCCAGTACTTC.

The chain carries TRBV9 and TRBJ2-3; 9 nucleotides match TRBD1. Germline assignment: CDR1 SGDLS and CDR2 YYNGEE. The junction had 6 bases not matched to a gene; V was cut back by 7 bases and J by 6 bases. The CDR3 length is 13 residues. The CDR3 DNA is TGTGCCAGCCAAGGACAGGGGACCGATACGCAGTATTTT. This translates into CASQGQGTDTQYF.

This clone has just one count. The genes are TRBV6-1 and TRBJ2-7; D gene ambiguous. The CDR3 is 14 amino acids. Germline V lookup: CDR1 MNHNS, CDR2 SASEGT. The ends were cut back, 1 base at V and 1 base at J, with 8 bases in the middle. CDR3 nucleotide sequence: TGTGCCAGCAGTGAAGTTATCAGGTCCTACGAGCAGTACTTC. Translation: CASSEVIRSYEQYF.

J is TRBJ2-6 and V is TRBV7-3; maybe TRBD2 (5 bases). The length of the CDR3 is 20 residues. Germline-derived CDR1 and CDR2 are SGHTA and FQGTGA. Deletions cut 6 bases from V and 2 bases from J, with 26 bases between. In nucleotides, the CDR3 is TGTGCCAGCAGTCATAGAGGGTTGCGAGTCCCTCGAGCTGGGGCCAACGTCCTGACTTTC. Its protein is CASSHRGLRVPRAGANVLTF.

The chain employs TRBV10-3 and TRBJ2-7, with 7 bases aligning to TRBD1. This CDR3 has 13 amino acids. The germline V gene has CDR1 ENHRY and CDR2 SYGVKD. The V and J ends lost 7 bases and 5 bases, in that order; junction bases with no gene match: 8. CDR3 loop: CAIMRQGANEQYF. Here the CDR3 DNA reads TGTGCCATCATGAGACAGGGCGCCAACGAGCAGTACTTC.

The chain joins TRBV27 to TRBJ1-1; D is possibly TRBD1 (5 bases). The germline V gene encodes CDR1 MNHEY and CDR2 SMNVEV (reference sequence). CDR3 length: 16 residues. With 5 bases removed from V and 6 bases from J, the gap between germline ends came to 22 bases. The CDR3 coding sequence is TGTGCCAGCAGTCATATAAGCCCTCAGGGTACCGCTGAAGCTTTCTTT. Its translation: CASSHISPQGTAEAFF.

This clone was recorded only once. V and J are TRBV5-5 and TRBJ2-5; perhaps TRBD1 as D (5 bases). This CDR3 region has 15 residues. Germline V gives CDR1 SGHKS, CDR2 YYEKEE (reference sequence). Trimming took 3 bases from V and 4 from J, leaving 16 bases between them. In DNA, the CDR3 is TGTGCCAGCAGCTGGGGCCTAGGGTCGGGAGAGACCCAGTACTTC. Its translation: CASSWGLGSGETQYF. The whole variable domain, filled in from reference TRBV5-5 and TRBJ2-5, reads DAGVTQSPTHLIKTRGQQVTLRCSPISGHKSVSWYQQVLGQGPQFIFQYYEKEERGRGNFPDRFSARQFPNYSSELNVNALLLGDSALYLCASSWGLGSGETQYFGPGTRLLVL.

The rearrangement links TRBV6-5 to TRBJ1-4; no clear D gene. V was pared by 4 bases and J by 3 bases, with 3 bases between. The CDR3 totals 12 residues. CDR1 and CDR2 from the germline V gene are MNHEY and SVGAGI. The CDR3 DNA reads TGTGCCAGCAGTTCGTCTAATGAAAAACTGTTTTTT. Translation: CASSSSNEKLFF.